The clone carrying this T cell receptor beta chain was seen a handful of times. The CDR3 is made up of 12 amino acids. Trimming left V 5 bases short and J 4 bases short, with 9 bases between. Germline V lookup: CDR1 SNHLY, CDR2 FYNNEI. This specimen comes from a study of blood T cell repertoires in COVID-19. About the study: Researchers got acute and convalescent COVID-19 samples from the United States, Italy and Spain. From T cells, B-cell-depleted T cells, or PBMCs came the material, which was cDNA or gDNA.

In the study's own analysis: Amplifying reference gene primers gave estimates of nucleated cell counts. TCRdb's copy holds only in-frame clones and misses some; the assay was immunoSEQ multiplex PCR. D and trimming come from the DNA, and the V and J calls and clone size come from that table. The table lists around 180,000 clones, about 83% of them singletons. The material sequenced was peripheral blood. The clonotype originates from a human donor in a cohort sampled during active COVID-19. This chain uses TRBV2 with TRBJ2-7; D is undetermined. The CDR3 DNA is TGTGCCAGCAGTTTCACATCTTACGAGCAGTACTTC. Translation gives CASSFTSYEQYF.